This TCR beta chain was documented in a study of T cell repertoires in cytomegalovirus infection. Overall study context: In public TCR beta signatures, there were indications of both CMV infection and matching HLA type.

Each CDR3 protein is one row after TCRdb ran MiXCR on the reads. The sample comprises around 490,000 distinct CDR3 sequences, less than 30% of which are singletons, and roughly 13% rests with the top ten. Study conclusions and caveats: Accumulated public TCR beta family frequency recognized individuals carrying CMV together with the relevant HLA. HLA-C-restricted, CMV-specific TCR beta clonotypes were dominant ex vivo.

At least ten counts were recorded for this clonotype. Its matching antigen is unknown. CDR1 and CDR2 (germline): SGHTA, FQGNSA. V was pared by 5 bases and J by 9 bases, with 14 bases between. The CDR3 covers 13 residues. Input material: PBMCs. This sequence originates from a human donor in good health (CMV status not recorded). Some clones in this sample may be carry-over from other donors' samples. V is TRBV7-2 and J is TRBJ2-1, with D unresolved. The CDR3 loop is CASSRDKLSEQFF. Written as DNA, the CDR3 is TGTGCCAGCAGCCGAGACAAGCTGAGTGAGCAGTTCTTC.